Detailed here is one T cell receptor beta chain. Its cognate antigen is unknown. Regarding treatment: roughly 10-day PBMC culture with coronavirus spike peptide pools or control peptides (ViraFEST assay). Cultured CD4+ T-cell DNA underwent Oncomine TCR Beta short-read sequencing. TCRdb redid the calling of the PCR reads with MiXCR, one entry per CDR3 protein. The sample holds 22,000 or so distinct CDR3 sequences, about 30% seen once. V was clipped by 4 bases and J by 4 bases; unmatched bases: 9. CDR1 and CDR2 from the germline V gene are SGHAT and FQNNGV. The CDR3 extends over 15 amino acids. The data originate from a study of vaccination and CD4 T cells after COVID-19.

V gene TRBV11-2 combines with J gene TRBJ1-2; 7 bases match TRBD1. The receptor was isolated from a human donor with COVID-19. What was sequenced was cultured CD4+ T cells from blood. The DNA for the CDR3 is TGTGCCAGCAGCTCTCGGCCGGACAGGCCCTATGGCTACACCTTC. It yields the protein CASSSRPDRPYGYTF.